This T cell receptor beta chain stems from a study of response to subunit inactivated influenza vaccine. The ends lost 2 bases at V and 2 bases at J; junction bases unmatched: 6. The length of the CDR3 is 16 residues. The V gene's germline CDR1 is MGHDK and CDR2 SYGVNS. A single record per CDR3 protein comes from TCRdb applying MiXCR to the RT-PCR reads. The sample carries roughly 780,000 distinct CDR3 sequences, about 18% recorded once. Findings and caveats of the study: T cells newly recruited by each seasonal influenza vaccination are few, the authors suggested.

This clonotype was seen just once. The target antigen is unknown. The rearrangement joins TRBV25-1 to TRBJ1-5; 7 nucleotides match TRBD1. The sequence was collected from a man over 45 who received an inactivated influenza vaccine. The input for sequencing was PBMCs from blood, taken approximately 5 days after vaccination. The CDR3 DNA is TGTGCCAGCAGTGAAGGAGGGGGCAGGGGCAATCAGCCCCAGCATTTT. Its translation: CASSEGGGRGNQPQHF.